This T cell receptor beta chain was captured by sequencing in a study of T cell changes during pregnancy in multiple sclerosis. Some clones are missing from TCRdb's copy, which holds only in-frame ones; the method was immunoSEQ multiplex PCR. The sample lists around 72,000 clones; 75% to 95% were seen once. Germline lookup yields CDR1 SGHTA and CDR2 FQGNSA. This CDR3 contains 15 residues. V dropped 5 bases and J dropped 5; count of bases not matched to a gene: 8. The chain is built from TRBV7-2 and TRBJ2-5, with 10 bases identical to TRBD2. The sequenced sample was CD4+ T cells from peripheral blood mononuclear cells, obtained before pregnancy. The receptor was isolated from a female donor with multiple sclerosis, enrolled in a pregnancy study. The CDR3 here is CASSHGLAEGETQYF. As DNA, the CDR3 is TGTGCCAGCAGCCACGGACTAGCGGAGGGGGAGACCCAGTACTTC.